This T cell receptor (beta chain) stems from a study of blood T cell repertoires in COVID-19. Turning to the study itself: From the United States, Italy and Spain came samples of acute and convalescent COVID-19. Sources were T cells, B-cell-depleted T cells, or PBMCs; the material itself was cDNA or gDNA.

The trim removed 7 bases at V and 7 bases at J, leaving 7 bases unmatched. From germline, CDR1 is MDHEN and CDR2 SYDVKM. CDR3 length: 15 residues. Measured with immunoSEQ multiplex PCR; TCRdb has only the in-frame clones, and not every one. This repertoire shows 220,000 or so clones, 80% found once; its top ten account for 4.5% to 7%. The chain links TRBV28 to TRBJ1-6, with 10 positions matching TRBD1. This receptor was identified in a woman in her 70s with acute or convalescent COVID-19. Material for sequencing was peripheral blood. The CDR3 protein is CASKSGQGGNSPLHF. In DNA, the CDR3 is TGTGCCAGCAAATCTGGACAGGGGGGAAATTCACCCCTCCACTTT.